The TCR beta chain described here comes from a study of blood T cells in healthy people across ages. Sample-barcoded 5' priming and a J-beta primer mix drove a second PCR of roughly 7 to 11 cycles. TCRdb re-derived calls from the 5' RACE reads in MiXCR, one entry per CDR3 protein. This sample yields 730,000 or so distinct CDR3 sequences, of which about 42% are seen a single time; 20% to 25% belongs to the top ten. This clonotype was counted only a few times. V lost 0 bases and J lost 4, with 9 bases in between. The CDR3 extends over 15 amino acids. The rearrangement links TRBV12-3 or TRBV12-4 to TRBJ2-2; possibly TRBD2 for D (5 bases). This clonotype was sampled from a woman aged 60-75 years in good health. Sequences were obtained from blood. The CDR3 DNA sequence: TGTGCCAGCAGTTTAGCGCTTGGAGGCACCGGGGAGCTGTTTTTT. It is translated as CASSLALGGTGELFF.